This T cell receptor beta chain was obtained from a study of shared T cell receptors in the human thymus. Assay used: immunoSEQ multiplex PCR; TCRdb lists only in-frame clones, some missing. The sample consists of some 720,000 clones, approximately 88% of them appearing once. These data were likewise used in another study, on human thymus T cells. Per that study: Finnish infants who were healthy and having corrective surgery for congenital heart defects made up the donors. During corrective heart surgery, resections were taken, and the thymus tissue came from them. Seemingly biased V and J gene usage marked thymic and blood repertoires.

The receptor was derived from a boy under two years old with a congenital heart defect. The sequenced sample was thymocytes.

DNA for the CDR3: TGTGCCAGCAGCTTCAGCATCAGGGCAGGCGGAGACTACGAGCAGTACTTC. The encoded protein is CASSFSIRAGGDYEQYF. This chain connects TRBV11-2 to TRBJ2-7, with D tentatively TRBD1 (5 bases). Germline-derived CDR1 and CDR2 are SGHAT and FQNNGV. The length of the CDR3 is 17 residues. Trimming removed 3 bases from V and 3 bases from J, with 21 bases in between.